The clone carrying this TCR beta chain has only a few counts. The antigen is unknown. This sample is part of a study of T cell responses to AZD1222 COVID-19 vaccine. Points from the study as a whole: Seropositive at baseline were only a handful of AZD1222 recipients. Donors were largely white British and mainly female; clonal diversity was possibly underestimated.

The repertoire was sequenced with immunoSEQ multiplex PCR; TCRdb's copy has only in-frame clones and lacks some. The sample records roughly 18,000 clones, 65% to 80% being singletons. CDR1 is LNHDA, CDR2 SQIVND, per germline (reference sequence). V lost 3 bases and J 5 bases, leaving 3 bases between the germline ends. CDR3 length equals 11 residues. The source is an adult who received the AZD1222 COVID-19 vaccine. The V gene is TRBV19, the J gene TRBJ2-3; D not resolved. Sequences were derived from peripheral blood, sampled 28 days after the second AZD1222 dose. The CDR3 is CASSIQDTQYF. The CDR3, as DNA: TGTGCCAGTAGTATTCAAGATACGCAGTATTTT.